Listed below are T cell receptor beta chains from one sample, sequenced in a study of blood T cells in healthy people across ages. TCRdb recomputed calls from the 5' RACE reads with MiXCR, one row per CDR3 protein. The table has around 1.5 million distinct CDR3 sequences, around 39% seen once. Sequencing used blood. The receptors were gathered from a woman between 18 and 30 years old in good health. Each CDR3 is given with its conserved first and last residue. The order of the fields is D gene, V gene, J gene, clone size, CDR3 DNA, CDR3 protein. D genes are given only for firm matches. Clone size is stated in some rows and not others, as once, few, many or a class when expanded.

>-|TRBV20-1|TRBJ2-3|few
TGCAGTGCAAGACAGTCCTCTAGCACAGATACGCAGTATTTT
CSARQSSSTDTQYF
>-|TRBV18|TRBJ2-1|-
TGTGCCAGCTCACCCAACCAACAGGGTCTAGGCAATGAGCAGTTCTTC
CASSPNQQGLGNEQFF
>-|TRBV7-9|TRBJ2-3|few
TGTGCCAGCAGTTCCTCACCTTCGGCGGAAATAAGTCGAAATACGCAGTATTTT
CASSSSPSAEISRNTQYF
>-|TRBV24-1|TRBJ2-6|few
TGTGCCATAGCGCAAGGGGCCAACGTCCTGACTTTC
CAIAQGANVLTF
>-|TRBV7-9|TRBJ2-7|-
TGTGCCAGCAGCCTAGTCCCGGTTGGTATCGCCTCCTACGAGCAGTACTTC
CASSLVPVGIASYEQYF
>-|TRBV28|TRBJ2-3|few
TGTGCCAGCAGTTTCGCAGGGGAGGGGAGTACAGATACGCAGTATTTT
CASSFAGEGSTDTQYF
>TRBD1|TRBV6-5|TRBJ2-7|few
TGTGCCAGCAGTTCCGGGACAGGGACGTATTGGGGCTACGAGCAGTACTTC
CASSSGTGTYWGYEQYF
>-|TRBV2|TRBJ2-7|-
TGTGCCAGCAGTCCCCAGGTGGGGCAGTACTTC
CASSPQVGQYF
>-|TRBV29-1|TRBJ2-6|-
TGCAGCGTTGGACAGTACTCTGGGGCCAACGTCCTGACTTTC
CSVGQYSGANVLTF
>TRBD2|TRBV7-2|TRBJ2-5|-
TGTGCCAGCAGCCCCCAAAGAGCGGGAGGAGGCAATGAGCAGTACTTC
CASSPQRAGGGNEQYF
>-|TRBV5-6|TRBJ2-3|few
TGTGCCAGCATCCCCAGGCTCGGGGACGGTACGCAGTATTTT
CASIPRLGDGTQYF
>TRBD1|TRBV20-1|TRBJ2-7|-
TGCAGTGCTAGAGTTTCTGGGACAGGCTGGCGCGAGCAGTACTTC
CSARVSGTGWREQYF
>-|TRBV9|TRBJ1-2|-
TGTGCCAGCAAGAGAGGAGACTATGGCTACACCTTC
CASKRGDYGYTF
>TRBD2|TRBV11-2|TRBJ2-1|few
TGTGCCAGCAGCTCCGGGAGGGGGGATGAGCAGTTCTTC
CASSSGRGDEQFF
>-|TRBV28|TRBJ2-3|-
TGTGCCAGCAGCGAGGTTTCCTCTAGCACAGATACGCAGTATTTT
CASSEVSSSTDTQYF
>-|TRBV20-1|TRBJ2-3|-
TGCAGTGCCACGAAGCAGGGGGATACGCAGTATTTT
CSATKQGDTQYF
>-|TRBV5-1|TRBJ2-1|few
TGCGCCAGCAGCTTGGAGCCCGGGACTGAGCAGTTCTTC
CASSLEPGTEQFF
>-|TRBV20-1|TRBJ2-2|once
TGCAGTGCTAGCCCGGGACCGGGAAAGACCGGGGAGCTGTTTTTT
CSASPGPGKTGELFF
>-|TRBV6-5|TRBJ1-2|-
TGTGCCAGCAGTCAACGAGACAGGAAAGGACATGGCTACACCTTC
CASSQRDRKGHGYTF
>TRBD2|TRBV29-1|TRBJ2-7|-
TGCAGCGTCGAACTAGCGGGGCTGAGCTCCTACAATGAGCAGTACTTC
CSVELAGLSSYNEQYF
>TRBD1|TRBV4-1|TRBJ2-7|few
TGCGCCAGCAGCCAAGACCCCAACAGGGGCTACGAGCAGTACTTC
CASSQDPNRGYEQYF
>-|TRBV12-3/TRBV12-4|TRBJ2-5|few
TGTGCCAGCAGTTGGGGGGACATTTACCAAGAGACCCAGTACTTC
CASSWGDIYQETQYF
>-|TRBV20-1|TRBJ1-4|few
TGCAGTGCTAGGGGGCAGACAACTAATGAAAAACTGTTTTTT
CSARGQTTNEKLFF
>-|TRBV12-5|TRBJ2-6|-
TGTGCTTGTGCTCGGTCTGGGGCCAACGTCCTGACTTTC
CACARSGANVLTF